This T cell receptor delta chain was sequenced during a study of γδ T cells in repeated Plasmodium falciparum infection. The wider study: Some Malian samples span acute malaria episodes; others come from no-transmission periods.

This clone was observed at least ten times. TCRdb reanalysed the multiplex PCR reads with CATT. Altogether more than 70,000 delta-chain clones are present, approximately 0.96% being singletons, with the ten largest covering around a tenth. The clonotype comes from a pool of human donors (malaria-infected and uninfected, not separated). Sequencing was done on a sample of gamma-delta T cells from blood.

The DNA of the CDR3 is TGTGCTCTTGGGGAATTTTTTCCCCATACTGGGGGATACTCGGATAAACTCATCTTT. Protein sequence: CALGEFFPHTGGYSDKLIF. This sequence joins TRDV1 and TRDJ1; 12 positions agree with TRDD3. There are 19 residues in the CDR3. The V gene end was trimmed by 2 bases and the J gene end by 5 bases; junction bases not matched to a gene: 15. CDR1 and CDR2 (germline): TSWWSYY, QGS.